Below, 21 T cell receptor beta chains from the same sample are listed, as sequenced in a study of T cells in Graves' hyperthyroidism and ophthalmopathy. Researchers took RNA transcripts and amplified the TCR beta CDR3 regions from them. HTBI primers were used for first-round RT-PCR of the TCR CDR3. TCRdb itself ran the multiplex PCR reads through MiXCR, one entry per CDR3 protein. The sample lists about 270,000 distinct CDR3 sequences; 22% were seen once. Sequencing used blood. Every receptor here comes from a man aged 30-40 years with Graves' ophthalmopathy.

V usage is TRBV7-3 and J usage is TRBJ2-3, with 11 bases matching TRBD2. The CDR3 consists of 13 residues. Germline values: CDR1 SGHTA, CDR2 FQGTGA. J was trimmed by 9 bases and V by 5 bases; bases with no gene match: 4. The CDR3 loop is CASSPRTSGTQYF. The CDR3, as DNA: TGTGCCAGCAGCCCCCGGACTAGCGGGACGCAGTATTTT. Filled out from reference TRBV7-3 and TRBJ2-3, the complete variable domain reads GAGVSQTPSNKVTEKGKYVELRCDPISGHTALYWYRQSLGQGPEFLIYFQGTGAADDSGLPNDRFFAVRPEGSVSTLKIQRTERGDSAVYLCASSPRTSGTQYFGPGTRLTVL.

This rearrangement joins TRBV12-3 or TRBV12-4 to TRBJ2-2; 7 positions match TRBD2. V lost 7 bases to trimming and J lost 4 bases; unmatched junction nucleotides: 9. The CDR3 extends over 15 amino acids. CDR3 sequence: CASMGRRESTGELFF. DNA of the CDR3: TGTGCCAGCATGGGGCGGCGGGAGAGCACCGGGGAGCTGTTTTTT.

Many counts were recorded for this clonotype. The CDR3: CASSPGLAGENEQFF. Here the CDR3 DNA reads TGTGCCAGCAGCCCGGGACTAGCGGGAGAGAATGAGCAGTTCTTC. The rearrangement links TRBV11-2 to TRBJ2-1; 14 positions match TRBD2. Trimming removed 5 bases from V and 7 bases from J; junction bases left unmatched: 4. Germline CDR1 reads SGHAT; CDR2 reads FQNNGV. CDR3 size: 15 residues.

V usage is TRBV9 and J usage is TRBJ2-4; tentatively, D is TRBD1 or TRBD2 (5 bases each). V lost 4 bases and J 0 bases, leaving 14 bases between the germline ends. This CDR3 region has 16 residues. Per germline, CDR1 SGDLS and CDR2 YYNGEE. The CDR3 DNA reads TGTGCCAGCAGCCCCCGGGGCGACCTAGCCAAAAACATTCAGTACTTC. It is translated as CASSPRGDLAKNIQYF.

This clonotype was counted at least ten times. The chain joins TRBV18 to TRBJ2-1; D gene uncertain. The CDR3 runs to 14 residues. Trimming cost V 1 base and J 0 bases, with 4 bases left between them. From germline, CDR1 is KGHSH and CDR2 LQKENI. The CDR3 protein is CASSPRSSYNEQFF. The DNA for the CDR3 is TGTGCCAGCTCACCACGAAGCTCCTACAATGAGCAGTTCTTC.

The chain has TRBV6-1 and TRBJ2-7; 9 bases match TRBD2. The V gene end was trimmed by 6 bases and the J gene end by 0 bases; junction bases not matched to a gene: 3. The germline V gene encodes CDR1 MNHNS and CDR2 SASEGT. The CDR3 runs to 14 residues. The CDR3 nucleotides read TGTGCCAGCAGGTCTAGCGGGGCCTCCTACGAGCAGTACTTC. As protein: CASRSSGASYEQYF.

This clonotype was counted ten times or more. The CDR3 bases are TGTGCCAGCAGCTTAGGGGGGACCCTAGGGCAGTACTTC. This translates into CASSLGGTLGQYF. The genes are TRBV11-2 and TRBJ2-7; either TRBD1 or TRBD2 may supply D (5 bases each). CDR1 and CDR2 (germline): SGHAT, FQNNGV. The CDR3 runs to 13 residues. V shed 1 base and J shed 9 bases, with 13 bases lying between them.

The CDR3 DNA follows: TGTGCCAGCAGCCGCACGGGACTAGACACCGGGGAGCTGTTTTTT. Translated: CASSRTGLDTGELFF. This chain links TRBV11-2 with TRBJ2-2, with 8 nucleotides matching TRBD2. The CDR3 is 15 amino acids. Trimming removed 5 bases from V and 3 bases from J; junction bases left unmatched: 5. Germline V gene data show CDR1 as SGHAT and CDR2 as FQNNGV.

This clonotype was observed a handful of times. CDR3 DNA: TGTGCCAGCAGCGCCCCCCCGGAGTTCGAGCAGTACTTC. Encoded protein: CASSAPPEFEQYF. V and J are TRBV9 and TRBJ2-7; D unresolved. Trimming stripped 3 bases from V and 6 bases from J, with 13 bases between. The CDR3 extends over 13 amino acids. Germline V gene lookup returns CDR1 SGDLS and CDR2 YYNGEE.

This clonotype was detected only a few times. The chain employs TRBV7-8 and TRBJ1-4; 10 bases match TRBD1. With 0 bases clipped from V and 7 bases from J, the junction kept 11 bases outside the gene matches. In germline, CDR1 is SGHVS, CDR2 FQNEAQ. The CDR3 extends over 18 amino acids. This chain's CDR3 is CASSLAPGQGYLGEKLFF. CDR3 in DNA: TGTGCCAGCAGCTTAGCCCCGGGACAGGGGTATCTTGGTGAAAAACTGTTTTTT.

The rearrangement links TRBV12-3 or TRBV12-4 to TRBJ1-2, with a tentative D call TRBD1 (6 bases). Trimming stripped 6 bases from V and 4 bases from J, with 18 bases between. This CDR3 is built from 15 residues. CDR3 sequence reads: CASSSGQSGSYGYTF. Here the CDR3 DNA reads TGTGCCAGCAGCTCGGGACAATCGGGGAGCTATGGCTACACCTTC.

This rearrangement joins TRBV7-6 to TRBJ1-1, with D possibly being TRBD1 (5 bases). CDR3 length equals 17 residues. Per the germline V gene, CDR1 is SGHVS and CDR2 is FNYEAQ. The V and J ends lost 5 bases and 0 bases respectively, with 19 bases between them. CDR3 sequence (DNA): TGTGCCAGCAGCCCGGGACTGCTTTTAAGCTTGAACACTGAAGCTTTCTTT. It translates to CASSPGLLLSLNTEAFF.

The table lists this clonotype with many counts. V is TRBV11-2 and J is TRBJ2-3; 10 positions match TRBD2. Germline V CDR1 and CDR2: SGHAT, FQNNGV. V gave up 5 bases and J gave up 0 bases; unmatched junction bases: 11. This CDR3 contains 18 residues. The CDR3 here is CASSLGIAGGSSTDTQYF. The DNA of the CDR3 is TGTGCCAGCAGCCTCGGAATAGCGGGAGGCTCTAGCACAGATACGCAGTATTTT.

The CDR3 DNA reads TGTGCCAGCAGCTTAAGTGCCTACGAGCAGTACTTC. Its translation: CASSLSAYEQYF. The chain has TRBV7-9 and TRBJ2-7; D is undetermined. The V gene lost 2 bases and the J gene lost 2 bases, with 4 bases spanning the gap. Germline CDR1 and CDR2: SEHNR and FQNEAQ (reference sequence). CDR3 length: 12 residues. Using reference TRBV7-9 and TRBJ2-7 for the parts outside the CDR3, the full variable domain is DTGVSQNPRHKITKRGQNVTFRCDPISEHNRLYWYRQTLGQGPEFLTYFQNEAQLEKSRLLSDRFSAERPKGSFSTLEIQRTEQGDSAMYLCASSLSAYEQYFGPGTRLTVT.

This clonotype was found many times. V usage is TRBV7-2 and J usage is TRBJ2-7, with TRBD1 matching over 8 bases. CDR3 size: 15 residues. V was clipped by 4 bases and J by 9 bases; unmatched bases: 14. Per the germline V gene, CDR1 is SGHTA and CDR2 is FQGNSA. For the CDR3, the DNA is TGTGCCAGCAGCTCTAGTCCGGGACAGGCTGGTGTGCAGTACTTC. It translates to CASSSSPGQAGVQYF.

The rearrangement uses TRBV19 and TRBJ1-5, with TRBD1 matching over 11 bases. V trimming: 8 bases; J trimming: 2 bases; junction bases outside the gene matches: 5. The CDR3 loop spans 15 amino acids. The germline CDR1 and CDR2 sequences are LNHDA and SQIVND (reference sequence). The CDR3 loop reads CASGRDRGGNQPQHF. The CDR3 DNA reads as TGTGCCAGTGGACGGGACAGGGGGGGCAATCAGCCCCAGCATTTT.

This clonotype was seen repeatedly, ten times or more. This chain connects TRBV24-1 to TRBJ2-5; D might be TRBD1 (7 bases). Germline CDR1 and CDR2: KGHDR and SFDVKD. CDR3 length: 16 amino acids. V lost 7 bases, J lost 5 bases, and 22 bases lay in between. CDR3 protein: CATSRTGKAGQETQYF. In DNA, the CDR3 is TGTGCCACCAGCCGGACAGGAAAGGCGGGACAGGAGACCCAGTACTTC.

This clonotype was found many times. The chain employs TRBV11-3 and TRBJ2-1; a possible D gene is TRBD1 (6 bases). Between the trimmed V and J ends, which lost 1 base and 0 bases, there was a span of 13 bases. Germline CDR1 SGHNT, CDR2 YENEEA. This CDR3 region has 17 residues. The CDR3 reads CASSLGLGTSSYNEQFF. The DNA of the CDR3 is TGTGCCAGCAGCTTAGGGCTCGGGACAAGCTCCTACAATGAGCAGTTCTTC.

The V and J genes are TRBV20-1 and TRBJ1-2; 7 bases map to TRBD1. V lost 3 bases and J lost 7; bases outside the gene matches: 14. Germline V gives CDR1 DFQATT, CDR2 SNEGSKA (reference sequence). The CDR3 runs to 15 residues. The CDR3 loop is CSARGGTEPMSGYTF. CDR3 DNA sequence: TGCAGTGCTAGGGGGGGGACAGAACCTATGTCTGGCTACACCTTC.

Many counts were recorded for this clonotype. The rearrangement uses TRBV30 and TRBJ2-3; 13 bases agree with TRBD2. CDR3 length: 13 residues. The germline CDR1 and CDR2 sequences are GTSNPN and SVGIG (reference sequence). V trimming: 7 bases; J trimming: 9 bases; junction bases outside the gene matches: 7. CDR3 sequence: CASLAGGAGTQYF. The CDR3 DNA follows: TGTGCCTCACTAGCGGGAGGGGCAGGCACGCAGTATTTT.

The chain is built from TRBV19 and TRBJ2-7, with D possibly called TRBD1 or TRBD2 (6 bases each). The length of the CDR3 is 14 residues. V shed 7 bases and J shed 4 bases, with 17 bases lying between them. The germline V gene has CDR1 LNHDA and CDR2 SQIVND (reference sequence). DNA of the CDR3: TGTGCCAGTAAGGCGGGGCAGGGGCAATACGAGCAGTACTTC. Protein sequence: CASKAGQGQYEQYF.